This TCR beta chain is from a study of cytomegalovirus exposure and HLA in healthy donors. General study results and limits: As a later analysis showed, a missense DCLRE1C variant was linked to trimming of TCR beta V- and J-genes. The authors confirmed in vitro that a few CMV-associated chains were specific for CMV antigens. TRBV6-2, TRBV6-3 and some other V segments were excluded as indistinguishable.

Trimming removed 3 bases at V and 4 bases at J, with 13 bases between. CDR1 and CDR2 (germline): LNHDA, SQIVND (reference sequence). There are 15 residues in the CDR3. With regard to this clone: Its cognate antigen is unknown.

PCR used 60 Vbeta primers and 13 Jbeta primers. TCRdb's copy holds only in-frame clones and misses some; the assay was immunoSEQ multiplex PCR. This sample has under 110,000 clones, with 60% to 75% found just once. This clonotype originated in a man aged 45-60 years in good health and CMV-seronegative. V and J are TRBV19 and TRBJ1-5, with D tentatively TRBD1 (6 bases). The sequencing sample was made of PBMCs. The CDR3 region is CASSILGTLNQPQHF. CDR3 coding DNA: TGTGCCAGTAGTATCTTAGGGACACTTAATCAGCCCCAGCATTTT.